A selection of T cell receptor beta chains follows, all from one sample in a study of cytomegalovirus exposure and HLA in healthy donors. Assay used: immunoSEQ multiplex PCR; TCRdb lists only in-frame clones, some missing. The data contain approximately 150,000 clones, approximately 85% of them seen just once; the ten biggest clones take up 0.5% to 0.65%. Specimen: PBMCs. The origin of the receptors is a woman aged 40 to 50 in good health and CMV-seronegative. The CDR3 runs from the conserved cysteine through the conserved F or W. The size field is filled for only some rows; it gives once, few, many or a size class.

abundance	v_gene	CDR3aa
NA	TRBV5-1	CASSPTLGGLEDNEQFF
NA	TRBV11-3	CASSLVGARSEQFF
NA	TRBV5-4	CASSPRLAGSTDTQYF
NA	TRBV6-5	CASSYGLAGADTQYF
NA	TRBV5-1	CASSPDRVGTDTQYF
NA	TRBV7-9	CASSRQGSTEAFF
NA	TRBV5-1	CASSYTRGNHEQYF
NA	TRBV9	CASSVFSGTQYF
NA	TRBV9	CASSGGTASNQPQHF
once	TRBV5-1	CASQASGPGTDTQYF
few	TRBV5-4	CASSPTGQGLGELFF
NA	TRBV5-1	CASSPGTNYEQYF
NA	TRBV7-9	CASSSGVGVSNYGYTF
NA	TRBV5-1	CASSSGVPFQETQYF
NA	TRBV7-2	CASSLLTSAKNIQYF
NA	TRBV15	CATSRDRAGNEQFF
NA	TRBV27	CASSLRGMNTEAFF
few	TRBV7-9	CASSFQTTGYHGYTF
NA	TRBV19	CASQQGAQPQHF
NA	TRBV7-9	CSSSRTGANWEQYF
once	TRBV27	CASRDRTGGADTQYF
NA	TRBV6-5	CASRINGGAETQYF
NA	TRBV2	CASKTGLWGRREQYF
NA	TRBV5-1	CASSLGGSSYNEQFF
NA	TRBV30	CAWSGGQGAVNTEAFF
NA	TRBV7-8	CASSPGQGIVNTGELFF
NA	TRBV7-2	CASSLQGEKLFF
NA	TRBV27	CASSFIASGELFF
NA	TRBV30	CAWHRDTHYGYTF
NA	TRBV5-4	CASSLGSGDSGANVLTF
NA	TRBV27	CASRTGVAGNTIYF